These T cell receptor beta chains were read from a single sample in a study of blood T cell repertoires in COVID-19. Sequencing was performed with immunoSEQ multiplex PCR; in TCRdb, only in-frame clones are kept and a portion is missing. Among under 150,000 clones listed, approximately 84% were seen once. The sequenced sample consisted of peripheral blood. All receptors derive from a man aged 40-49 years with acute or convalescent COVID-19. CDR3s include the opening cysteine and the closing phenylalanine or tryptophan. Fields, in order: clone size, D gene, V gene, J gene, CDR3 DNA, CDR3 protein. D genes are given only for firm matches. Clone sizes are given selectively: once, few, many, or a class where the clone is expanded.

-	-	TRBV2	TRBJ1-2	TGTGCCAGCAGAAAATCCTCCGGCTTGCCGTCCCTAGACAGCTACAACTATGGCTACACCTTC	CASRKSSGLPSLDSYNYGYTF
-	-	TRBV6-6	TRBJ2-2	TGTGCCAGCAGTGTAGACTTACACACCGGGGAGCTGTTTTTT	CASSVDLHTGELFF
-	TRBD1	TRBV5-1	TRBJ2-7	TGCGCCAGCACCACAGGGGGGAACTACGAGCAGTACTTC	CASTTGGNYEQYF
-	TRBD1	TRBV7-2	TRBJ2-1	TGTGCCAGCAGCTTAGAACTAGTTGGGACAGAGTTTTTCTTC	CASSLELVGTEFFF
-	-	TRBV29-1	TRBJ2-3	TGCAGCGCGGAGGGAGATTCTAGCACAGATACGCAGTATTTT	CSAEGDSSTDTQYF
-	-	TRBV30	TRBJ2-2	TGTGCCTGGAGGGGACAGAACACCGGGGAGCTGTTTTTT	CAWRGQNTGELFF
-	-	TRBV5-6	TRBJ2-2	TGTGCCAGCAGCTTCCGGGACAAAAACACCGGGGAGCTGTTTTTT	CASSFRDKNTGELFF
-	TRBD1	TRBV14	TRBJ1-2	TGTGCCAGCAGCCCCCGACAGGGGCCCTATGGCTACACCTTC	CASSPRQGPYGYTF
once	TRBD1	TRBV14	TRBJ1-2	TGTGCCAGCAGCCAAGGGACAGGGCGAAACTATGGCTACACCTTC	CASSQGTGRNYGYTF
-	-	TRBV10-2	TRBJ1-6	TGCGCCAGCAGTGACCCAGCGGGCTTTCGGAATTCACCCCTCCACTTT	CASSDPAGFRNSPLHF
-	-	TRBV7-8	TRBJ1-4	TGTGCCAGCAGCTTAGTAGCGGGGAAGCGGGGGGGCGAAAAACTGTTTTTT	CASSLVAGKRGGEKLFF
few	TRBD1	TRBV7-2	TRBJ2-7	TGTGCCAGCAGCTTCTCGTCCGGGACAGGGTTCGAGCAGTACTTC	CASSFSSGTGFEQYF
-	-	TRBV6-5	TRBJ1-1	TGTGCCAGCAGGCAGCTTTCGAGCGAAGTGACTGAAGCTTTCTTT	CASRQLSSEVTEAFF
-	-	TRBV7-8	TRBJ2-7	TGTGCCAGCAGCTTAGGGCGCCAGGGGACCTACGAGCAGTACTTC	CASSLGRQGTYEQYF
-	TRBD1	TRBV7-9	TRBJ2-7	TGTGCCAGCAGCTCGACAGGGGGCGGGTACGAGCAGTACTTC	CASSSTGGGYEQYF
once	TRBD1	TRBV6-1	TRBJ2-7	TGTGCCAGCAGTGAGTGGGGACCTTCAGGGGGCTACGAGCAGTACTTC	CASSEWGPSGGYEQYF
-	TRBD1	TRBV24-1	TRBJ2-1	TGTGCCACCATGGGACAGGACAATGAGCAGTTCTTC	CATMGQDNEQFF
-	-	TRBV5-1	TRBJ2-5	TGCGCCAGCAGCTTGCGCAGGGAAGTAGAGACCCAGTACTTC	CASSLRREVETQYF
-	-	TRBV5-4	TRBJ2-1	TGTGCCAGCAGCTTGCGGGGGGCGAACAATGAGCAGTTCTTC	CASSLRGANNEQFF
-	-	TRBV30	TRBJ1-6	TGTGCCTGGAGCCAGGGGCGTTCACCCCTCCACTTT	CAWSQGRSPLHF
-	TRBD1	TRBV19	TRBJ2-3	TGTGCCAGTAGGCCGACAGGGGGCGGGATAGATACGCAGTATTTT	CASRPTGGGIDTQYF
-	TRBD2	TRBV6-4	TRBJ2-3	TGTGCCAGCAGTGAAAGCGGGGGGAGGGGCACAGATACGCAATATTTT	CASSESGGRGTDTQYF
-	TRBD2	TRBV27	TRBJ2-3	TGTGCCAGCAGTTCGGCCGGTAGACTAGCGGGGGGGCCTCGTATGGGCACAGATACGCAGTATTTT	CASSSAGRLAGGPRMGTDTQYF
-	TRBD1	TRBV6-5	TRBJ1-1	TGTGCCAGCAGTCCAGGGGGCGCGAAGACTGAAGCTTTCTTT	CASSPGGAKTEAFF
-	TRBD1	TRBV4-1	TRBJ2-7	TGCGCCAGCAGTCTACGGTTTACCGGGACAGGCTCTACTCGAACCTACGAGCAGTACTTC	CASSLRFTGTGSTRTYEQYF
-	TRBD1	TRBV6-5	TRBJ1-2	TGTGCCAGCAGTTACTCCGGGACAGGATTATATGGCTACACCTTC	CASSYSGTGLYGYTF
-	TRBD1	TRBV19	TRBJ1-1	TGTGCCACCGGCCGGGACAGACTGAACACTGAAGCTTTCTTT	CATGRDRLNTEAFF
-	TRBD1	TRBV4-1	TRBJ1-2	TGCGCCAGCAGCCCGAAGCCCGGGACAGCCCTTAACTATGGCTACACCTTC	CASSPKPGTALNYGYTF
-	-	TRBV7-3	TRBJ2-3	TGTGCCAGCAGCTTAGGAGGGGTGAGCACAGATACGCAGTATTTT	CASSLGGVSTDTQYF
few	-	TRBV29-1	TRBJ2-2	TGCAGCGTTGAAACAGGTTATAACACCGGGGAGCTGTTTTTT	CSVETGYNTGELFF
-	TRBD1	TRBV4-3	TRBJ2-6	TGCGCCAGCAGCCGCGGACAGGGAAGCTCTGGGGCCAACGTCCTGACTTTC	CASSRGQGSSGANVLTF
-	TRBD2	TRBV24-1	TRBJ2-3	TGTGCCACCACCCAAGCGGGGCCACCCGGAGATACGCAGTATTTT	CATTQAGPPGDTQYF
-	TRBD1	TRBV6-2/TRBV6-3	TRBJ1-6	TGTGCCAGCAGCCCCCTCGGGACAGCCTATAATTCACCCCTCCACTTT	CASSPLGTAYNSPLHF
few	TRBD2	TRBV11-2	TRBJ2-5	TGTGCCAGCAGACGCCCTGGACTAGCGGGGGGGTCGGAGACCCAGTACTTC	CASRRPGLAGGSETQYF
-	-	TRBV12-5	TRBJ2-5	TGTGCTAGTGGTTCAGGGTTGGAGACCCAGTACTTC	CASGSGLETQYF
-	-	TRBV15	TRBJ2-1	TGTGCCACCAGCAGAGATCGGGGGGCCTTGAACAATGAGCAGTTCTTC	CATSRDRGALNNEQFF
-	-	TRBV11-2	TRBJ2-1	TGTGCCAGCAGCTTAGTTGTTCCGGGGAGTGAGCAGTTCTTC	CASSLVVPGSEQFF
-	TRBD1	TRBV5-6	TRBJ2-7	TGTGCCAGCAGCCAAGGGACAGGTTCCTACGAGCAGTACTTC	CASSQGTGSYEQYF
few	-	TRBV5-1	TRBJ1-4	TGCGCCAGCAGCCGGGACACAACTAATGAAAAACTGTTTTTT	CASSRDTTNEKLFF
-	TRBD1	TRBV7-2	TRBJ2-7	TGTGCCAGCAGCTTAGTAGCAGCAGGGGGTTCCTACGAGCAGTACTTC	CASSLVAAGGSYEQYF
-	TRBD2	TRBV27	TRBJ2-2	TGTGCCAGCAGCGGGGGGTTGAACACCGGGGAGCTGTTTTTT	CASSGGLNTGELFF
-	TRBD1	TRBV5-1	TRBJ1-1	TGCGCCAGCAGCTTGTCTCGACAGGGATACACTGAAGCTTTCTTT	CASSLSRQGYTEAFF
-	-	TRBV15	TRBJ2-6	TGTGCCACCAGCAGAACCCAGGGGCCGGGGACTGGGGCCAACGTCCTGACTTTC	CATSRTQGPGTGANVLTF
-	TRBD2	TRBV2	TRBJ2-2	TGTGCCAGCAGTGATCCTCTAGCGGGCTCGACCGGGGAGCTGTTTTTT	CASSDPLAGSTGELFF
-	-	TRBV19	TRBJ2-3	TGTGCCAGTAGTATGGGATTAGAAGGGTTGGGGCCAGATACGCAGTATTTT	CASSMGLEGLGPDTQYF
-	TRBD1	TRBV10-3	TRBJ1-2	TGTGCCATCAGGGGAACGGGACAGGACACACATGGCTACACCTTC	CAIRGTGQDTHGYTF
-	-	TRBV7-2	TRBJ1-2	TGTGCCAGCGGGACTGCCATTAACTATGGCTACACCTTC	CASGTAINYGYTF
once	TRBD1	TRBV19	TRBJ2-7	TGTGCCAGTAGTGGAGGGACAGGGGTCTCCTACGAGCAGTACTTC	CASSGGTGVSYEQYF
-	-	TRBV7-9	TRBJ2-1	TGTGCCAGCAGCTTAGAAGGGGTTGGCCGGTCCCTCTACAATGAGCAGTTCTTC	CASSLEGVGRSLYNEQFF
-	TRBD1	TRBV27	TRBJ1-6	TGTGCCAGCAGTATAGACAGGGCCTATAATTCACCCCTCCACTTT	CASSIDRAYNSPLHF
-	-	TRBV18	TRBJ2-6	TGTGCCAGCTCACCACAGGGGACTGGGGCCAACGTCCTGACTTTC	CASSPQGTGANVLTF